This is a list of T cell receptor beta chains from one sample in a study of blood T cells in healthy people across ages. Each CDR3 protein is one row after TCRdb ran MiXCR on the 5' RACE reads. The table records over 950,000 distinct CDR3 sequences, more than 30% of them present only once. The source material was blood. Receptors were obtained from a man in his late teens or twenties in good health. CDR3s include the opening cysteine and the closing phenylalanine or tryptophan. A D gene is named only where the DNA matches it firmly. Some rows have no size entry. The others give once, few or many, or a class for an expanded clone.

>TRBJ1-5|TRBV27|-|-
CASSLSRGRSNQPQHF
TGTGCCAGCAGTTTATCCCGGGGCCGTAGCAATCAGCCCCAGCATTTT
>TRBJ2-4|TRBV6-2/TRBV6-3|-|-
CASRYNQANIQYF
TGTGCCAGCAGATACAACCAGGCTAACATTCAGTACTTC
>TRBJ2-7|TRBV12-3/TRBV12-4|-|few
CASSFGSGQTVQEQYF
TGTGCCAGCAGTTTTGGTTCCGGGCAGACCGTACAGGAGCAGTACTTC
>TRBJ2-5|TRBV7-2|-|many
CASSNQETQYF
TGTGCCAGCAGCAATCAAGAGACCCAGTACTTC
>TRBJ1-6|TRBV7-2|-|-
CASSTTTGNSPLHF
TGTGCCAGCAGCACAACGACAGGAAATTCACCCCTCCACTTT
>TRBJ2-3|TRBV25-1|-|-
CASSRSGPDTQYF
TGTGCCAGCAGTAGGTCGGGCCCCGATACGCAGTATTTT
>TRBJ1-2|TRBV20-1|TRBD1|many
CSARNRGLGNYGYTF
TGCAGTGCCAGGAACAGGGGGTTGGGGAACTATGGCTACACCTTC
>TRBJ2-1|TRBV10-3|-|few
CAISESGKRAYNEQFF
TGTGCCATCAGTGAGTCCGGAAAGCGGGCCTACAACGAGCAGTTCTTC
>TRBJ2-7|TRBV6-6|-|-
CASSYSTRALYEQYF
TGTGCCAGCAGTTACTCGACCAGGGCCCTCTACGAGCAGTACTTC
>TRBJ2-3|TRBV5-1|-|few
CASREGHTDTQYF
TGCGCCAGCAGGGAGGGCCACACAGATACGCAGTATTTT
>TRBJ2-7|TRBV6-5|TRBD2|-
CASSGGELYEQYF
TGTGCCAGTTCGGGGGGAGAACTCTACGAGCAGTACTTC
>TRBJ2-5|TRBV7-3|-|few
CASSPYGGQETQYF
TGTGCCAGCAGCCCCTATGGGGGCCAAGAGACCCAGTACTTC